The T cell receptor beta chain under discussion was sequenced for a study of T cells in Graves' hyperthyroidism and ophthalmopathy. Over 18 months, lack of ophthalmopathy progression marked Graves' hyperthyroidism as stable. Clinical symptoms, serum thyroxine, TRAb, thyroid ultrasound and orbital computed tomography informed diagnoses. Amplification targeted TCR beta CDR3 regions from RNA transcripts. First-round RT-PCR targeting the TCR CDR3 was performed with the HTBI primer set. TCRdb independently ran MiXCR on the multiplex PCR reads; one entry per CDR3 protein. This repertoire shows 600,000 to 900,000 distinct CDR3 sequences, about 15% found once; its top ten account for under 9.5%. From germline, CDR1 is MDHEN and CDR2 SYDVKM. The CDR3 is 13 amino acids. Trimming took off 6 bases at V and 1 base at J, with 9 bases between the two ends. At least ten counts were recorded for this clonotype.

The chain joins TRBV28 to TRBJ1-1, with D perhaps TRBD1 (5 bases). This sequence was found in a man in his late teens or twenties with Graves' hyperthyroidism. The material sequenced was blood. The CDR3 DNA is TGTGCCAGCAGGTCTGGGGGGAACACTGAAGCTTTCTTT. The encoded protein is CASRSGGNTEAFF.